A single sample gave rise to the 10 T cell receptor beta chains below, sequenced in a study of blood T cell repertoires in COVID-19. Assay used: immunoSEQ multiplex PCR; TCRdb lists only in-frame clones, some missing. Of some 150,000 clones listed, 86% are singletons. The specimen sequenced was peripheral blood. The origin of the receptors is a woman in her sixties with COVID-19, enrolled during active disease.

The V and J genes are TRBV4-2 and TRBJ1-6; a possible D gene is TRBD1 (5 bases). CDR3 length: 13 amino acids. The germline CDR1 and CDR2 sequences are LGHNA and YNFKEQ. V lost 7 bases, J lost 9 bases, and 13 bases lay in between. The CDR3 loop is CASTRGGSSPLHF. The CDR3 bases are TGTGCCAGCACCCGGGGGGGTAGTTCACCCCTCCACTTT.

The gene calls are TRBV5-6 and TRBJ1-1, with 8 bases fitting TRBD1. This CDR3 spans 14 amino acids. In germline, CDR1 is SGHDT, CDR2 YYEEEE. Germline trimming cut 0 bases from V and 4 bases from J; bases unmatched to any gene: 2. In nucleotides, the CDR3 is TGTGCCAGCAGCTTGGGGACAGGGCCCACTGAAGCTTTCTTT. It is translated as CASSLGTGPTEAFF.

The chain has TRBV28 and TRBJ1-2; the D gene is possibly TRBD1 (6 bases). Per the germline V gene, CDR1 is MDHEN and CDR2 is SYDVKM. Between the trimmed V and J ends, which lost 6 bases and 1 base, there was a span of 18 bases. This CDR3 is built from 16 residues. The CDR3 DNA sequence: TGTGCCAGCAGCCTCCCTCGGGGGGGCCTTAACTATGGCTACACCTTC. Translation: CASSLPRGGLNYGYTF.

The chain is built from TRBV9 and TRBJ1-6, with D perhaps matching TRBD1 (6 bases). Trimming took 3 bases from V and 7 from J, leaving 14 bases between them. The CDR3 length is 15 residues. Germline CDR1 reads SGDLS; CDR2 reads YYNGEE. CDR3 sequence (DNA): TGTGCCAGCAGCGGTGGGACAATGACAAATTCACCCCTCCACTTT. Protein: CASSGGTMTNSPLHF.

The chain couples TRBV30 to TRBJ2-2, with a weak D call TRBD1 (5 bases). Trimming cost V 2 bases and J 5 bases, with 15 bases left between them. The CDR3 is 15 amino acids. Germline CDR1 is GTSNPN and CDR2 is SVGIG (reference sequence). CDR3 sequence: CAWSQGALDTGELFF. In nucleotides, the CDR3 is TGTGCCTGGAGTCAAGGGGCCTTAGATACCGGGGAGCTGTTTTTT.

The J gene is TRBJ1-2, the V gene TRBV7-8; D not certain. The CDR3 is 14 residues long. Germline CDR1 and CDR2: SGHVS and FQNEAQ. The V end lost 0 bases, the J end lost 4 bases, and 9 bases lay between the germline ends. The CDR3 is CASSLAGDPYGYTF. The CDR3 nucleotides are TGTGCCAGCAGCTTAGCCGGGGATCCCTATGGCTACACCTTC.

The CDR3 sequence is CAIRETGDQPQHF. Here the CDR3 DNA reads TGTGCCATCAGAGAGACAGGGGATCAGCCCCAGCATTTT. The rearrangement links TRBV10-3 to TRBJ1-5; 8 nucleotides line up with TRBD1. Per germline, CDR1 ENHRY and CDR2 SYGVKD. V dropped 6 bases and J dropped 5; count of bases not matched to a gene: 3. The CDR3 contains 13 residues.

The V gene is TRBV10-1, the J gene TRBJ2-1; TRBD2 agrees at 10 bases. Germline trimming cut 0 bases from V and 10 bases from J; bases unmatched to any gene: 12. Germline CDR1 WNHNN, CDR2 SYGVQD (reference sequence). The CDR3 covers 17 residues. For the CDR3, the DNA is TGCGCCAGCAGTGAGTCGGGAAGCGGGAGGGCCCTAGGGGAGCAGTTCTTC. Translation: CASSESGSGRALGEQFF.

The CDR3 loop is CASRGGRIYEQYF. For the CDR3, the DNA is TGTGCCAGCAGGGGGGGACGGATCTACGAGCAGTACTTC. The rearrangement links TRBV2 to TRBJ2-7; maybe TRBD2 (6 bases). Germline V CDR1 and CDR2: SNHLY, FYNNEI. The CDR3 spans 13 residues. V dropped 6 bases and J dropped 3 bases, with 12 bases sitting between them.

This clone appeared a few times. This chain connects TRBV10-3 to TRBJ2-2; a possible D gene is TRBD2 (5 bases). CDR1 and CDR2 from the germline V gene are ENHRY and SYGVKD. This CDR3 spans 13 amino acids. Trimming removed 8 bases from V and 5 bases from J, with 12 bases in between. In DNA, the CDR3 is TGTGCCATCGGACTTCGGGGTACCGGGGAGCTGTTTTTT. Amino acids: CAIGLRGTGELFF.